This T cell receptor (beta chain) derives from a study of blood T cell repertoires in COVID-19. The overall study: Collection of acute and convalescent COVID-19 samples took place in the United States, Italy and Spain. PBMCs, B-cell-depleted T cells, or T cells were the source of the cDNA or gDNA that made up the material.

V lost 9 bases to trimming and J lost 5 bases, with 13 bases between them. The CDR3 length is 12 residues. CDR1 and CDR2 from the germline V gene are LNHDA and SQIVND (reference sequence). Per the study methods: The authors estimated nucleated cell counts from reference gene primer amplification. The method was immunoSEQ multiplex PCR; TCRdb's version includes in-frame clones alone and lacks a portion of them. For V, J and clone size, that table is used; D and trimming come from the DNA. The sample has about 260,000 clones, approximately 86% seen once. This sequence joins TRBV19 and TRBJ1-2; the D gene is possibly TRBD1 (5 bases). This receptor was obtained from a young man with active or convalescent COVID-19. The sequencing sample was made of peripheral blood. CDR3 in DNA: TGTGCCAGCCGCAGGGAAACTTATGGCTACACCTTC. Protein sequence: CASRRETYGYTF. The full variable domain, with the rest looked up from reference TRBV19 and TRBJ1-2, is DGGITQSPKYLFRKEGQNVTLSCEQNLNHDAMYWYRQDPGQGLRLIYYSQIVNDFQKGDIAEGYSVSREKKESFPLTVTSAQKNPTAFYLCASRRETYGYTFGSGTRLTVV.